This T cell receptor beta chain emerged from a study of blood T cell repertoires in COVID-19. Turning to the study itself: Samples came from the United States, Italy and Spain, spanning acute and convalescent COVID-19.

Profiled with immunoSEQ multiplex PCR; TCRdb holds only in-frame clones, not every one. The sample shows some 150,000 clones, about 82% of them seen only once. V lost 3 bases, J lost 6 bases, and 14 bases lay in between. Per the germline V gene, CDR1 is DFQATT and CDR2 is SNEGSKA (reference sequence). This CDR3 has 14 residues. This chain uses TRBV20-1 with TRBJ2-2; D may be TRBD1 (5 bases). This TCR derives from a woman between 40 and 50 years old with active or convalescent COVID-19. Sequenced: peripheral blood. The CDR3 DNA follows: TGCAGTGCTAGTGGGTGGGGCCCGCCCGGGGAGCTGTTTTTT. Its translation: CSASGWGPPGELFF.